The clone carrying this T cell receptor (beta chain) has just a few counts. Its antigen is as yet unknown. Sequencing used immunoSEQ multiplex PCR; TCRdb keeps in-frame clones, though not all of them. Of some 170,000 clones detected, approximately 90% appear once; the ten largest clones hold approximately 4%. The data originate from a study of T cell responses to AZD1222 COVID-19 vaccine. Study-level points and caveats: Females outnumbered males among donors, who were mostly white British; clonal diversity was possibly underestimated. Among those given AZD1222, only six were seropositive at baseline. The repertoires were collected only after the peak T cell response. Nearly half of unique spike-specific TCRs reportedly avoided B.1.351 and B.1.1.7 mutated regions.

The TCR was taken from an adult who received the MenACWY meningococcal vaccine as a control. The input for sequencing was peripheral blood, taken 28 days after the second dose of the MenACWY control vaccine.

CDR3 coding DNA: TGCGCCAGCAGCCTCTCAGGGGACTCCTATAATTCACCCCTCCACTTT. It yields the protein CASSLSGDSYNSPLHF. This chain uses TRBV5-1 with TRBJ1-6; possible D gene TRBD1, 6 bases. The CDR3 loop spans 16 amino acids. V lost 4 bases, J lost 0 bases, and 11 bases lay in between. Germline lookup yields CDR1 SGHRS and CDR2 YFSETQ.